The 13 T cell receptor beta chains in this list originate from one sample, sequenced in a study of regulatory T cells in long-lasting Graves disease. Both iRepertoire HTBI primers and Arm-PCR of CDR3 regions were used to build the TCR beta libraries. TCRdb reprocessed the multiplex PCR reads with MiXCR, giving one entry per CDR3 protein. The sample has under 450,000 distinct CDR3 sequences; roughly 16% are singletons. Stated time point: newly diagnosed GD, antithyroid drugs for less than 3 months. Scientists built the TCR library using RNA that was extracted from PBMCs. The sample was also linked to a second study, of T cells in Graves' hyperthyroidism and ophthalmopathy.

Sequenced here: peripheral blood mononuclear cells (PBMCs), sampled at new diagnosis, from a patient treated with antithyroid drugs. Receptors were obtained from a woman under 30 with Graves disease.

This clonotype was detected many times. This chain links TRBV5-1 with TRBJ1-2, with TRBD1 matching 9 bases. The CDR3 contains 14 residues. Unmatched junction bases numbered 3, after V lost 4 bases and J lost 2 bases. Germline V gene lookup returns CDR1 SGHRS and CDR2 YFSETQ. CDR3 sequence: CASSVDRGNYGYTF. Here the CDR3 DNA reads TGCGCCAGCAGCGTGGACAGGGGAAACTATGGCTACACCTTC.

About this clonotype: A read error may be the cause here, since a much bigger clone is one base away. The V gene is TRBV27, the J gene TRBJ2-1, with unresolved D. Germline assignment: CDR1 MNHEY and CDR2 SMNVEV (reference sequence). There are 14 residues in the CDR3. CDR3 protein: CASSSQPSYDEQFF. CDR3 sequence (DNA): TGTGCCAGCAGTTCCCAACCCTCCTACGATGAGCAGTTCTTC.

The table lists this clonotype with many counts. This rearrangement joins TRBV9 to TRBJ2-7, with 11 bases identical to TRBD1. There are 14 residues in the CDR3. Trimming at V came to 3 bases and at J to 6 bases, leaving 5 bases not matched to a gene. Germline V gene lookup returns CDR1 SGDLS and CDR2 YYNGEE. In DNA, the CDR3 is TGTGCCAGCAGCGGAGGGACAGGGGGGGGCGAGCAGTACTTC. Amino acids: CASSGGTGGGEQYF. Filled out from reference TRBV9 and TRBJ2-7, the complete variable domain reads DSGVTQTPKHLITATGQRVTLRCSPRSGDLSVYWYQQSLDQGLQFLIQYYNGEERAKGNILERFSAQQFPDLHSELNLSSLELGDSALYFCASSGGTGGGEQYFGPGTRLTVT.

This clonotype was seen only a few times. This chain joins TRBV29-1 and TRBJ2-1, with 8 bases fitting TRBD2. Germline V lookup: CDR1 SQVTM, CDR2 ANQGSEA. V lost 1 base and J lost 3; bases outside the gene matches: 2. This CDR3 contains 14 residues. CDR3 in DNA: TGCAGCGTTGAAGTTAGCGGGGTCTACAATGAGCAGTTCTTC. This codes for CSVEVSGVYNEQFF.

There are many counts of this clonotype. CDR3 nucleotides: TGTGCCAGCAGTGAAGAGACCTGGGGACAAGCCTACGAGCAGTACTTC. Protein: CASSEETWGQAYEQYF. The chain employs TRBV6-1 and TRBJ2-7, with a weak D call TRBD1 (6 bases). Per germline, CDR1 MNHNS and CDR2 SASEGT. The CDR3 is 16 amino acids. Between the trimmed V and J ends, which lost 1 base and 2 bases, there was a span of 15 bases.

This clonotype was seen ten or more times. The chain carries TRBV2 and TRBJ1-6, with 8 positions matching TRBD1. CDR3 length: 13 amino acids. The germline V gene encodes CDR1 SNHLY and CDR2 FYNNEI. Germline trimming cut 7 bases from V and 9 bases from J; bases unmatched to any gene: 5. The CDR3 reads CASKETGVSPLHF. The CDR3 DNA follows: TGTGCCAGCAAGGAGACAGGGGTTTCACCCCTCCACTTT.

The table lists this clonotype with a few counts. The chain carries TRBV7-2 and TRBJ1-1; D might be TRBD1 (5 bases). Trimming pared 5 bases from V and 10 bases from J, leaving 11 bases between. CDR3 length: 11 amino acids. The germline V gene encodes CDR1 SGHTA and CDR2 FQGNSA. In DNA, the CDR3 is TGTGCCAGCAGCCGCCTAAGGGGAGCTTTCTTT. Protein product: CASSRLRGAFF.

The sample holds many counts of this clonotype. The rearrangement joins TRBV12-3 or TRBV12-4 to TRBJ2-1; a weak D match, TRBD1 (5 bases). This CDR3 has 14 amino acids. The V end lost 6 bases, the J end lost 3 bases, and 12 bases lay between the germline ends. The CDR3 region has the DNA TGTGCCAGCAGCTGGGGCCCCCTCTACAATGAGCAGTTCTTC. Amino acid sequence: CASSWGPLYNEQFF.

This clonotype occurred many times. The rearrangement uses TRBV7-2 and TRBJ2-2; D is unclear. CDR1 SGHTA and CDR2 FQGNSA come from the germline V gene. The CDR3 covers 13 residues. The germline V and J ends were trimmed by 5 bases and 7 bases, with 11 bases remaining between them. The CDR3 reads CASSRETGGELFF. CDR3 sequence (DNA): TGTGCCAGCAGCAGAGAAACTGGCGGGGAGCTGTTTTTT. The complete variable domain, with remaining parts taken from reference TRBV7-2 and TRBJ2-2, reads GAGVSQSPSNKVTEKGKDVELRCDPISGHTALYWYRQSLGQGLEFLIYFQGNSAPDKSGLPSDRFSAERTGGSVSTLTIQRTQQEDSAVYLCASSRETGGELFFGEGSRLTVL.

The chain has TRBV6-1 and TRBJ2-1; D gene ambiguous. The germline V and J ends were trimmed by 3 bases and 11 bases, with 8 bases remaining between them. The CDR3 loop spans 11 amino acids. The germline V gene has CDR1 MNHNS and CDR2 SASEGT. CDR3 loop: CASSEPLQQFF. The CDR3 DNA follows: TGTGCCAGCAGTGAGCCGCTACAGCAGTTCTTC.

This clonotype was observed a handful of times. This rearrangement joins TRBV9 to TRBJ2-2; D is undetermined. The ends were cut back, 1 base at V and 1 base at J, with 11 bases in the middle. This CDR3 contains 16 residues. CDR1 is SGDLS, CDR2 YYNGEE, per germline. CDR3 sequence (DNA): TGTGCCAGCAGCGTATCTGTCCCCGGGAACACCGGGGAGCTGTTTTTT. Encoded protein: CASSVSVPGNTGELFF.

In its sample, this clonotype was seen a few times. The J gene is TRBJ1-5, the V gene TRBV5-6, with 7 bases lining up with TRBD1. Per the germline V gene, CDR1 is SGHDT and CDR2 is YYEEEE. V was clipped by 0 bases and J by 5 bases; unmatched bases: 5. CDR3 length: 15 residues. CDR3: CASSLVGQDDQPQHF. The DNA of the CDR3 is TGTGCCAGCAGCTTGGTAGGACAGGACGATCAGCCCCAGCATTTT.

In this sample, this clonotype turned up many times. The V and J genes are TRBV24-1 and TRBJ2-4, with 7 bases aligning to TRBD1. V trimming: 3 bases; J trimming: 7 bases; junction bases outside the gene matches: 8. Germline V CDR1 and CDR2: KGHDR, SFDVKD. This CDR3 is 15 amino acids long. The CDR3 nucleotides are TGTGCCACCAGTGATGCAGGGGGTTTAGCGAACATTCAGTACTTC. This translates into CATSDAGGLANIQYF.